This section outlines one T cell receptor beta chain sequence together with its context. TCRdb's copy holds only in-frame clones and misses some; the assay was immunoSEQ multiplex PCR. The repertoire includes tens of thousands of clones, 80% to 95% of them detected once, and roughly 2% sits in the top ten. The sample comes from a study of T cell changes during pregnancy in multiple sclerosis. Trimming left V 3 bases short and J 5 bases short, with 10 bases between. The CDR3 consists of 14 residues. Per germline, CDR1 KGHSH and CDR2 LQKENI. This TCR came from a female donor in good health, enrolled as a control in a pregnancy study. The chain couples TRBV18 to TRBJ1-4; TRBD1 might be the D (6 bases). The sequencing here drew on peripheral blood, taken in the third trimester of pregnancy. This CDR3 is CASSPRGRNEKLFF. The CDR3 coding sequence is TGTGCCAGCTCACCGCGGGGGCGGAATGAAAAACTGTTTTTT.